These T cell receptor beta chains were read from a single sample in a study of CD4 T cells in relation to SARS-CoV-2 and coronaviruses. Data came from immunoSEQ multiplex PCR; TCRdb stores just in-frame clones and leaves some out. The table records 20,000 to 30,000 clones, 75% to 80% of them present only once. No antigen has been identified for these receptors. The sample comprised CD4+ T cells from PBMCs, cultured in vitro. These receptors came from a human donor in good health. Each CDR3 is given with its conserved first and last residue.

TRBV24-1	TRBJ2-1	CATSDFTSGRPNEQFF
TRBV19	TRBJ2-2	CASSISPQSGQFGDGELFF
TRBV5-1	TRBJ1-6	CASSTGGNNSPLHF
TRBV10-2	TRBJ1-1	CASSEYASGAGGDTEAFF
TRBV2	TRBJ1-4	CASRVQGAASEKLFF
TRBV15	TRBJ1-1	CATSRDLQGYGAFF
TRBV5-6	TRBJ2-5	CASRAGTRGLETQYF
TRBV7-3	TRBJ2-7	CASSSGTGGSPEQYF
TRBV3-1/TRBV3-2	TRBJ1-1	CASSQATGDTEAFF
TRBV5-1	TRBJ1-2	CASSTRQAEGYTF
TRBV24-1	TRBJ1-5	CATSDSTQGGIYSNQPQHF
TRBV18	TRBJ2-7	CASSTVGLAGTPLHEQYF
TRBV6-4	TRBJ2-1	CASSDSRTGGNEQFF
TRBV6-2/TRBV6-3	TRBJ1-5	CASSYQAGNQPQHF
TRBV2	TRBJ1-1	CASSAVLFSGREAFF
TRBV18	TRBJ2-3	CASSPVVYSTERATDTQYF
TRBV5-6	TRBJ2-7	CASSRGQGLYEQYF
TRBV11-1	TRBJ1-4	CASSLGTGGKLFF
TRBV20-1	TRBJ1-1	CSASRDRDVNTEAFF
TRBV20-1	TRBJ1-5	CSASNPNSNQPQHF